This is a list of T cell receptor beta chains from one sample in a study of blood T cell repertoires in COVID-19. Data came from immunoSEQ multiplex PCR; TCRdb stores just in-frame clones and leaves some out. This table holds 75,000 to 95,000 clones, about 80% found once. What was sequenced was peripheral blood. These receptors all stem from a woman in her thirties or forties with active or convalescent COVID-19. Both conserved end residues are part of each CDR3. The D gene is left open where the match is weak. Clone size is stated in some rows and not others, as once, few, many or a class when expanded.

D gene	J gene	clone size	V gene	CDR3 protein	CDR3 DNA
TRBD2	TRBJ2-3	.	TRBV6-2/TRBV6-3	CASSLEASGITDTQYF	TGTGCCAGCAGTTTGGAGGCTAGCGGGATCACAGATACGCAGTATTTT
.	TRBJ1-2	.	TRBV7-8	CASSTGQHYGYTF	TGTGCCAGCAGCACCGGACAGCACTATGGCTACACCTTC
.	TRBJ2-1	.	TRBV6-5	CASTAGRSNEQFF	TGTGCCAGCACGGCGGGCCGGTCGAATGAGCAGTTCTTC
.	TRBJ1-4	.	TRBV5-1	CASSPSGGAGEKLFF	TGCGCCAGCAGCCCTTCGGGGGGCGCGGGGGAAAAACTGTTTTTT
TRBD2	TRBJ2-3	.	TRBV7-9	CASSLGGTGLAKITDTQYF	TGTGCCAGCAGCCTAGGAGGAACGGGACTAGCGAAGATCACAGATACGCAGTATTTT
TRBD2	TRBJ2-7	few	TRBV2	CASRGTSGRGLYEQYF	TGTGCCAGCAGAGGGACTAGCGGGAGGGGGCTCTACGAGCAGTACTTC
TRBD1	TRBJ1-5	.	TRBV28	CASSSPGQGTNQPQHF	TGTGCCAGCAGTAGCCCGGGACAGGGGACCAATCAGCCCCAGCATTTT
.	TRBJ2-1	.	TRBV7-9	CASSFMTSRSGIEQFF	TGTGCCAGCAGCTTCATGACTAGTAGGTCCGGGATTGAGCAGTTCTTC
TRBD1	TRBJ1-6	.	TRBV6-5	CASSYGTAGNSPLHF	TGTGCCAGCAGTTACGGGACAGCGGGCAATTCACCCCTCCACTTT
TRBD1	TRBJ1-5	.	TRBV15	CATSLTGDQPQHF	TGTGCCACCAGCCTAACAGGGGATCAGCCCCAGCATTTT
.	TRBJ1-2	.	TRBV10-1	CASSRDSEVPPNPGYTF	TGCGCCAGCAGTAGAGACAGCGAGGTACCCCCGAATCCCGGCTACACCTTC
TRBD1	TRBJ2-2	.	TRBV15	CATSRDRVRGTGYTGELFF	TGTGCCACCAGCAGAGATAGGGTGAGGGGGACAGGCTACACCGGGGAGCTGTTTTTT
.	TRBJ2-5	.	TRBV5-6	CASSGLATQYF	TGTGCCAGCAGCGGACTTGCGACCCAGTACTTC
TRBD2	TRBJ2-1	.	TRBV3-1/TRBV3-2	CASSQSGGAYNEQFF	TGTGCCAGCAGCCAGTCGGGGGGTGCGTACAATGAGCAGTTCTTC
.	TRBJ2-7	few	TRBV28	CASSNRDKPYEQYF	TGTGCCAGCAGTAACCGGGACAAACCCTACGAGCAGTACTTC
.	TRBJ2-5	once	TRBV2	CASTPSETQYF	TGTGCCAGCACTCCTTCGGAGACCCAGTACTTC
TRBD2	TRBJ2-5	.	TRBV7-9	CASSRTAGGPGTQYF	TGTGCCAGCAGCCGGACGGCGGGGGGGCCAGGGACCCAGTACTTC
.	TRBJ2-7	.	TRBV7-2	CASSLSGFSGYEQYF	TGTGCCAGCAGCCTCAGCGGGTTTTCGGGCTACGAGCAGTACTTC
TRBD1	TRBJ1-2	.	TRBV19	CASSIGTGSNYGYTF	TGTGCCAGTAGTATTGGGACAGGGTCTAACTATGGCTACACCTTC
.	TRBJ1-5	few	TRBV12-3/TRBV12-4	CASSLGRNQPQHF	TGTGCCAGCAGTTTGGGCAGGAATCAGCCCCAGCATTTT
TRBD1	TRBJ1-2	.	TRBV18	CASSRDRDAGYTF	TGTGCCAGCTCACGGGACAGGGATGCTGGCTACACCTTC
.	TRBJ2-1	.	TRBV2	CASSVRAYNEQFF	TGTGCCAGCAGTGTTCGAGCCTACAATGAGCAGTTCTTC
TRBD1	TRBJ2-2	few	TRBV18	CASSPSRGRKSGELFF	TGTGCCAGCTCACCTTCCAGGGGGCGCAAGAGCGGGGAGCTGTTTTTT
TRBD2	TRBJ2-1	.	TRBV5-4	CASSLGFASGRDYNEQFF	TGTGCCAGCAGCTTGGGATTTGCTAGCGGGAGGGATTACAATGAGCAGTTCTTC
TRBD2	TRBJ2-7	.	TRBV24-1	CATSGAPPSAGTCNEQYF	TGTGCCACCAGTGGGGCCCCTCCTTCAGCGGGAACTTGTAACGAGCAGTACTTC
.	TRBJ1-1	.	TRBV9	CASSVTAQGDTEAFF	TGTGCCAGCAGCGTAACAGCCCAGGGTGACACTGAAGCTTTCTTT
.	TRBJ1-2	few	TRBV10-3	CAISGTYGYTF	TGTGCCATCAGTGGAACATATGGCTACACCTTC
TRBD2	TRBJ2-7	.	TRBV19	CASSISGTSGSYEQYF	TGTGCCAGTAGTATCTCCGGGACTAGCGGATCCTACGAGCAGTACTTC